This T cell receptor beta chain was recovered during a study of naive and memory T cell subsets. Germline V gene lookup returns CDR1 SGDLS and CDR2 YYNGEE. The CDR3 sequence is 12 residues long. V was shortened by 4 bases and J by 10 bases, with 12 bases between the two germline ends. Notes on the study in general: From naive to CM, EM and EMRA, diversity decreased and Gini increased. Especially in CD8 cells, naive repertoires contained a few larger clonotypes, possibly CD45RA-re-expressing memory cells. TCR counts from RNA may reflect activation-linked expression changes.

Cells stained for CD3, CD4, CD8, CD45RA and CD27 were sorted into four subsets. This clonotype was seen a few times. Its antigen is still unknown. Both TRBC1 and TRBC2 were covered by a beta constant-region primer of two equimolar oligonucleotides. Four rounds of PCR amplified the ligated cDNA using nested alpha and beta constant-region primers plus SP2. Ligation attached a single-stranded oligonucleotide with a 12-nucleotide UMI and the SP2 primer to the cDNA 3' end. In TCRdb, the UMI-ligation and nested PCR reads were re-called with MiXCR into one record per CDR3 protein. The table lists roughly 100,000 distinct CDR3 sequences, about 14% of them singletons.

The chain recombines TRBV9 with TRBJ2-1, with D perhaps matching TRBD2 (6 bases). Sequenced input: naive CD8+ T cells from blood. The receptor was isolated from a human donor in good health. The CDR3 loop is CASSLRAGEQFF. The CDR3 DNA follows: TGTGCCAGCAGCCTTCGCGCGGGGGAGCAGTTCTTC.